These T cell receptor beta chains were read from a single sample in a study of cytomegalovirus exposure and HLA in healthy donors. Sequenced by immunoSEQ multiplex PCR; TCRdb stores in-frame clones only, minus some. The sample holds 100,000 to 150,000 clones, around four fifths seen once. Sequenced: PBMCs. The receptors originated from a boy between 2 and 10 years old in good health and CMV-seronegative. The CDR3 runs from the conserved cysteine through the conserved F or W. The D gene is left open where the match is weak. Only some rows state a clone size, as once, few, many or a class for expanded clones.

V gene	J gene	clone size	D gene	CDR3 DNA	CDR3 protein
TRBV7-6	TRBJ1-5	NA	NA	TGTGCCAGCAGCTTAGCGTCCGATCAGCCCCAGCATTTT	CASSLASDQPQHF
TRBV19	TRBJ2-1	NA	NA	TGTGCCAGTAGTATCCGTGGCGGGAAAGGTTACTACAATGAGCAGTTCTTC	CASSIRGGKGYYNEQFF
TRBV19	TRBJ2-7	NA	NA	TGTGCCAGTATCGGGGGTCTTGACGGGGTACACGAGCAGTACTTC	CASIGGLDGVHEQYF
TRBV14	TRBJ2-5	NA	NA	TGTGCCAGCAGCTTCCAGCGGGTTCCCGCGGGAGAGACCCAGTACTTC	CASSFQRVPAGETQYF
TRBV29-1	TRBJ2-1	NA	NA	TGCAGCGTTCCCGGCGGGGACTTCAGACCTGAGCAGTTCTTC	CSVPGGDFRPEQFF
TRBV30	TRBJ1-5	NA	NA	TGTGCCTGGAGTGTGGGGGGGGATCAGCCCCAGCATTTT	CAWSVGGDQPQHF
TRBV5-1	TRBJ1-1	NA	TRBD1	TGCGCCAGCAGCTTACAGGGGGCACTTAACACTGAAGCTTTCTTT	CASSLQGALNTEAFF
TRBV25-1	TRBJ1-1	NA	TRBD1	TGTGCCAGCAGATTAGGGGACAGGGCGGGAACTGAAGCTTTCTTT	CASRLGDRAGTEAFF
TRBV7-2	TRBJ2-5	NA	NA	TGTGCCAGCAGCTTAGGTGTAGAACCCCACCAAGAGACCCAGTACTTC	CASSLGVEPHQETQYF
TRBV6-5	TRBJ2-7	NA	TRBD2	TGTGCCAGCTCCGCCGGGACTACCCTTCGCGAGCAGTACTTC	CASSAGTTLREQYF
TRBV9	TRBJ2-2	NA	TRBD2	TGTGCCAGCAGCCCCCGGGGAAGCGGGGGGACATTCACCGGGGAGCTGTTTTTT	CASSPRGSGGTFTGELFF
TRBV6-4	TRBJ2-3	NA	TRBD1	TGTGCCAGCAGTCTAGGACAGGGAGGAAGCACAGATACGCAGTATTTT	CASSLGQGGSTDTQYF
TRBV7-9	TRBJ2-7	NA	NA	TGTGCCAGCACCGATGCAGGGGAGACCGACGAGCAGTACTTC	CASTDAGETDEQYF
TRBV5-1	TRBJ1-4	NA	NA	TGCGCCAGCAGAAGGAGTCCAACTAATGAAAAACTGTTTTTT	CASRRSPTNEKLFF
TRBV29-1	TRBJ2-1	NA	TRBD1	TGCAGCGTAGAGGGACAGGGATTCTACGATGAGCAGTTCTTC	CSVEGQGFYDEQFF
TRBV6-5	TRBJ2-3	NA	TRBD1	TGTGCCAGCAGTCCGGGACAGGGGAGCACAGATACGCAGTATTTT	CASSPGQGSTDTQYF
TRBV7-9	TRBJ1-6	NA	TRBD1	TGTGCCAGCAGCCCGTTGGGACAGTTGATTAATTCACCCCTCCACTTT	CASSPLGQLINSPLHF
TRBV13	TRBJ2-3	NA	NA	TGTGCCAGCAGTGTACCGGTGCGTCCAGATACGCAGTATTTT	CASSVPVRPDTQYF
TRBV6-1	TRBJ1-2	NA	NA	TGTGCCAGCAGTGAATGGGGGGGGGACGGAATCCCACCCTATGGCTACACCTTC	CASSEWGGDGIPPYGYTF
TRBV4-1	TRBJ1-2	NA	NA	TGCGCCAGCAGCCAAGAGTCCCAAGGCTACACCTTC	CASSQESQGYTF
TRBV18	TRBJ1-5	NA	TRBD1	TGTGCCAGCTCATCATCCGGGACAGGGTCCGGTCAGCCCCAGCATTTT	CASSSSGTGSGQPQHF
TRBV9	TRBJ1-1	NA	NA	TGTGCCAGCAGCGTTTGGGGCACAAGTGCGGCCGGCGCTGAAGCTTTCTTT	CASSVWGTSAAGAEAFF
TRBV14	TRBJ1-1	NA	TRBD1	TGTGCCAGCAGCCAAGACCTGGGACAGGTCAACACTGAAGCTTTCTTT	CASSQDLGQVNTEAFF
TRBV6-5	TRBJ2-5	NA	NA	TGTGCCAGCAGTTACACTGGCGGGTACCAAGAGACCCAGTACTTC	CASSYTGGYQETQYF
TRBV30	TRBJ2-2	NA	NA	TGTGCCTGGAGTAGCCGATCGAACACCGGGGAGCTGTTTTTT	CAWSSRSNTGELFF
TRBV7-2	TRBJ2-7	NA	NA	TGTGCCAGCAGCTCCACCTCCGGGGTCTACGAGCAGTACTTC	CASSSTSGVYEQYF
TRBV4-2	TRBJ2-2	NA	TRBD2	TGTGCCAGCAGCCCCACCCTGGAGGGGCCGGGGGGCGGGGAGCTGTTTTTT	CASSPTLEGPGGGELFF
TRBV15	TRBJ1-3	NA	NA	TGTGCCACCAGCAGAGATCTGAGCTCTGGAAACACCATATATTTT	CATSRDLSSGNTIYF
TRBV7-9	TRBJ2-3	NA	TRBD2	TGTGCCAGCAGCGCCAGTCTAGCGGGAGTTAGCACAGATACGCAGTATTTT	CASSASLAGVSTDTQYF
TRBV10-2	TRBJ2-3	once	TRBD2	TGCGCCAGCAGTGTGCCTAGCGGGAGAGCAGATACGCAGTATTTT	CASSVPSGRADTQYF
TRBV6-5	TRBJ1-2	NA	TRBD1	TGTGCCAGCAGTTACTCGGACAGGCCTTATGGCTACACCTTC	CASSYSDRPYGYTF
TRBV4-1	TRBJ2-3	NA	NA	TGCGCCAGCAGCCAACCTAAGACGGGGGTCGTCACAGATACGCAGTATTTT	CASSQPKTGVVTDTQYF
TRBV12-5	TRBJ2-1	NA	TRBD1	TGTGCTAGTGGTTCATCGGACAGGGTTTGGTCCTACAATGAGCAGTTCTTC	CASGSSDRVWSYNEQFF
TRBV6-6	TRBJ1-1	once	TRBD1	TGTGCCAGCAGTTACTCGAAGGGGGCAGGAAACACTGAAGCTTTCTTT	CASSYSKGAGNTEAFF
TRBV4-3	TRBJ2-3	few	TRBD2	TGCGCCAGCAGCCAAGAGCGGGGGGGCCCAGATACGCAGTATTTT	CASSQERGGPDTQYF
TRBV15	TRBJ1-1	once	TRBD1	TGTGCCACCGGCAGGGGGCTTTTTACTGAAGCTTTCTTT	CATGRGLFTEAFF
TRBV6-6	TRBJ2-1	few	NA	TGTGCCAGCAGTTACTCGAGAGACTCTACCGCCGATGAGCAGTTCTTC	CASSYSRDSTADEQFF
TRBV5-1	TRBJ1-1	NA	NA	TGCGCCAGCAGCTTAACAGCGAACACTGAAGCTTTCTTT	CASSLTANTEAFF
TRBV19	TRBJ2-5	NA	TRBD1	TGTGCCAGTAGTGCCGGGACAGGGGGCACTTGGGAGACCCAGTACTTC	CASSAGTGGTWETQYF
TRBV4-2	TRBJ2-7	NA	NA	TGTGCCAGCAGCCAAGAAGCCCGCTCCTACGAGCAGTACTTC	CASSQEARSYEQYF
TRBV13	TRBJ1-1	medium-sized	NA	TGTGCCAGCAGCTTACGGGGGGGACCGAACACTGAAGCTTTCTTT	CASSLRGGPNTEAFF
TRBV5-1	TRBJ2-1	NA	TRBD2	TGCGCCAGCAGCTTGGGGACTAGCTACAATGAGCAGTTCTTC	CASSLGTSYNEQFF
TRBV7-2	TRBJ2-1	NA	TRBD1	TGTGCCAGCAGCTTACGGTTGGCAGGGGGCGAAGGAGATGAGCAGTTCTTC	CASSLRLAGGEGDEQFF
TRBV6-5	TRBJ2-6	NA	NA	TGTGCCAGCACTAAACAGGGAAGTGGGGCCAACGTCCTGACTTTC	CASTKQGSGANVLTF
TRBV11-2	TRBJ2-7	NA	TRBD1	TGTGCCAGCAGTCACCCGGGACAGGCTGCCTACGAGCAGTACTTC	CASSHPGQAAYEQYF
TRBV6-1	TRBJ1-2	few	NA	TGTGCCAGCAGTTTTCAGGGGAACTATGGCTACACCTTC	CASSFQGNYGYTF
TRBV19	TRBJ2-5	NA	TRBD1	TGTGCCAGTAGTGGACGACAGGGCGGACAAGAGACCCAGTACTTC	CASSGRQGGQETQYF
TRBV4-2	TRBJ2-5	NA	TRBD2	TGTGCCAGCAGCCAAGGCCCGTCGGGGGGTGACGAGACCCAGTACTTC	CASSQGPSGGDETQYF
TRBV9	TRBJ1-2	NA	NA	TGTGCCAGCAGCTCATCAGAGGCGAATGGCTACACCTTC	CASSSSEANGYTF
TRBV7-9	TRBJ2-1	NA	NA	TGTGCCAGCAGCTCTTCCGCGGACAATGAGCAGTTCTTC	CASSSSADNEQFF
TRBV11-3	TRBJ1-4	NA	NA	TGTGCCAGCAGCCCGGACAGTTCCTATGAAAAACTGTTTTTT	CASSPDSSYEKLFF